Listed here are 29 T cell receptor beta chains from one sample, sequenced in a study of cytomegalovirus exposure and HLA in healthy donors. The PCR had 60 Vbeta and 13 Jbeta primers. Generated by immunoSEQ multiplex PCR, the TCRdb table keeps only in-frame clones and is missing some. The sample has 160,000 or so clones; roughly 84% are singletons. The sample comprised PBMCs. The source is a man aged 25-40 years in good health and CMV-seronegative.

The chain couples TRBV5-1 to TRBJ2-6; 8 nucleotides match TRBD1. The CDR3 has 18 amino acids. Per germline, CDR1 SGHRS and CDR2 YFSETQ. With 4 bases clipped from V and 4 bases from J, the junction kept 13 bases outside the gene matches. In DNA, the CDR3 is TGCGCCAGCAGCCTCAGGACAGGGCAACTGCAAGGGGCCAACGTCCTGACTTTC. It is translated as CASSLRTGQLQGANVLTF.

The gene calls are TRBV29-1 and TRBJ2-3, with TRBD2 matching 11 bases. The CDR3 is 17 amino acids. The germline V gene has CDR1 SQVTM and CDR2 ANQGSEA. V was pared by 4 bases and J by 2 bases, with 11 bases of the junction left unmatched. The CDR3 bases are TGCAGCGTTGCCCTAAGGGCTAGCGGGAGGCACACAGATACGCAGTATTTT. Amino acids: CSVALRASGRHTDTQYF.

This chain uses TRBV19 with TRBJ2-7; D gene unclear. CDR3 length: 13 residues. The germline V gene encodes CDR1 LNHDA and CDR2 SQIVND (reference sequence). The V and J ends lost 5 bases and 0 bases respectively, with 8 bases between them. In DNA, the CDR3 is TGTGCCAGTAGTTTCTTGGCCTCCTACGAGCAGTACTTC. It is translated as CASSFLASYEQYF.

The chain recombines TRBV6-1 with TRBJ1-2, with D unresolved. The V end lost 3 bases, the J end lost 1 base, and 9 bases lay between the germline ends. CDR1 is MNHNS and CDR2 is SASEGT in the germline V gene. This CDR3 is 14 amino acids long. DNA for the CDR3: TGTGCCAGCAGTGACCCCTTAGATAACTATGGCTACACCTTC. This codes for CASSDPLDNYGYTF.

The chain recombines TRBV5-1 with TRBJ2-4; a possible D gene is TRBD1 (6 bases). Germline loops: CDR1 SGHRS, CDR2 YFSETQ. This CDR3 is built from 17 residues. V lost 1 base and J 10 bases, leaving 24 bases between the germline ends. The CDR3: CASSLFGRNWTANIQYF. CDR3 DNA: TGCGCCAGCAGCTTGTTCGGCCGAAACTGGACAGCTAATATTCAGTACTTC. The full variable domain, with the rest looked up from reference TRBV5-1 and TRBJ2-4, is KAGVTQTPRYLIKTRGQQVTLSCSPISGHRSVSWYQQTPGQGLQFLFEYFSETQRNKGNFPGRFSGRQFSNSRSEMNVSTLELGDSALYLCASSLFGRNWTANIQYFGAGTRLSVL.

This clone occurred once. The V call is TRBV5-8, the J call TRBJ2-5; D unresolved. CDR1 is SGHTS, CDR2 YDEGEE, per germline. V lost 0 bases and J lost 1, with 7 bases in between. The CDR3 loop spans 14 amino acids. The CDR3 nucleotides read TGTGCCAGCAGCTTGGTCGGCGGCCAAGAGACCCAGTACTTC. Amino acids: CASSLVGGQETQYF.

This chain connects TRBV7-9 to TRBJ1-4, with 8 bases identical to TRBD1. Germline trimming cut 5 bases from V and 4 bases from J; bases unmatched to any gene: 15. CDR1 SEHNR and CDR2 FQNEAQ come from the germline V gene (reference sequence). The CDR3 consists of 18 residues. CDR3 nucleotides: TGTGCCAGCAGCCGCGGACAGGGCGATCATGAGGGTAATGAAAAACTGTTTTTT. Its protein is CASSRGQGDHEGNEKLFF.

This chain uses TRBV2 with TRBJ2-5; a weak D match, TRBD2 (6 bases). The CDR3 spans 14 residues. V dropped 5 bases and J dropped 1 base, with 11 bases sitting between them. Germline loops: CDR1 SNHLY, CDR2 FYNNEI. The chain's CDR3 is CASSPIAAQETQYF. The CDR3 DNA is TGTGCCAGCAGTCCCATAGCGGCCCAAGAGACCCAGTACTTC.

CDR3 in amino acids: CASSDREMGGYTF. DNA of the CDR3: TGTGCCAGCAGCGACAGGGAAATGGGGGGCTACACCTTC. The chain is built from TRBV7-8 and TRBJ1-2; TRBD1 matches 7 bases. J was trimmed by 8 bases and V by 5 bases; bases with no gene match: 8. Germline assignment: CDR1 SGHVS and CDR2 FQNEAQ. The CDR3 is 13 residues long. The full variable domain, in which reference TRBV7-8 and TRBJ1-2 provide the parts outside the CDR3, is GAGVSQSPRYKVAKRGQDVALRCDPISGHVSLFWYQQALGQGPEFLTYFQNEAQLDKSGLPSDRFFAERPEGSVSTLKIQRTQQEDSAVYLCASSDREMGGYTFGSGTRLTVV.

The rearrangement links TRBV4-2 to TRBJ1-2, with a weak D call TRBD1 (6 bases). The germline V and J ends were trimmed by 4 bases and 2 bases, with 17 bases remaining between them. The CDR3 totals 16 residues. The germline V gene has CDR1 LGHNA and CDR2 YNFKEQ. The CDR3 spells CASSRESDRKNYGYTF. CDR3 coding DNA: TGTGCCAGCAGCCGAGAATCGGACAGAAAAAACTATGGCTACACCTTC.

This clone appeared once. The chain combines TRBV7-8 with TRBJ2-5; no definite D call. CDR1 and CDR2 (germline): SGHVS, FQNEAQ. The CDR3 is 13 residues long. V dropped 5 bases and J dropped 5 bases, with 12 bases sitting between them. This CDR3 is CASSAPLRETQYF. The CDR3 bases are TGTGCCAGCAGCGCACCACTCAGGGAGACCCAGTACTTC.

The chain employs TRBV29-1 and TRBJ1-4; 7 bases match TRBD1. Germline V gives CDR1 SQVTM, CDR2 ANQGSEA. This CDR3 is built from 13 residues. With V trimmed by 4 bases and J by 7 bases, 6 bases remained unmatched. CDR3 bases: TGCAGCGTTGCGAGGGGGCTGGGTGAAAAACTGTTTTTT. Protein sequence: CSVARGLGEKLFF. Full variable domain (missing parts from reference TRBV29-1 and TRBJ1-4): SAVISQKPSRDICQRGTSLTIQCQVDSQVTMMFWYRQQPGQSLTLIATANQGSEATYESGFVIDKFPISRPNLTFSTLTVSNMSPEDSSIYLCSVARGLGEKLFFGSGTQLSVL.

The rearrangement links TRBV5-4 to TRBJ2-7, with D perhaps TRBD2 (6 bases). The V end lost 4 bases, the J end lost 3 bases, and 17 bases lay between the germline ends. This CDR3 spans 15 amino acids. Germline V gene data show CDR1 as SGHNT and CDR2 as YYREEE (reference sequence). The CDR3 here is CASSPTSRGIYEQYF. The CDR3 nucleotides are TGTGCCAGCAGCCCAACTTCGCGGGGAATCTACGAGCAGTACTTC. Together with reference TRBV5-4 and TRBJ2-7, the CDR3 gives the full variable domain: ETGVTQSPTHLIKTRGQQVTLRCSSQSGHNTVSWYQQALGQGPQFIFQYYREEENGRGNFPPRFSGLQFPNYSSELNVNALELDDSALYLCASSPTSRGIYEQYFGPGTRLTVT.

This rearrangement joins TRBV10-3 to TRBJ1-6; 8 bases map to TRBD1. The CDR3 sequence is 15 residues long. Per the germline V gene, CDR1 is ENHRY and CDR2 is SYGVKD. Germline trimming cut 0 bases from V and 5 bases from J; bases unmatched to any gene: 0. CDR3 sequence: CAISESTGDNSPLHF. In nucleotides, the CDR3 is TGTGCCATCAGTGAGTCGACAGGGGATAATTCACCCCTCCACTTT.

This clone was observed once. The chain recombines TRBV19 with TRBJ2-3; the match to TRBD1 covers 9 bases. The germline V gene has CDR1 LNHDA and CDR2 SQIVND (reference sequence). V lost 4 bases, J lost 4 bases, and 3 bases stayed unmatched. The CDR3 is 14 amino acids. The CDR3 region has the DNA TGTGCCAGTAGTAGGGACAGGGCATCAGATACGCAGTATTTT. It specifies CASSRDRASDTQYF.

The V call is TRBV7-8, the J call TRBJ1-4; TRBD1 aligns across 7 bases. V dropped 5 bases and J dropped 7; count of bases not matched to a gene: 10. The CDR3 consists of 15 residues. Germline CDR1 reads SGHVS; CDR2 reads FQNEAQ. CDR3: CASSMRTGPIEKLFF. DNA for the CDR3: TGTGCCAGCAGCATGAGGACAGGTCCCATTGAAAAACTGTTTTTT.

The J gene is TRBJ1-3, the V gene TRBV5-1, with 8 bases fitting TRBD1. CDR1 is SGHRS and CDR2 is YFSETQ in the germline V gene. Trimming cost V 3 bases and J 4 bases; bases outside gene matches: 12. There are 17 residues in the CDR3. The CDR3 region is CASSWAGTGDLGNTIYF. The CDR3 DNA follows: TGCGCCAGCAGCTGGGCAGGGACAGGCGATTTAGGAAACACCATATATTTT.

This chain uses TRBV27 with TRBJ2-5; the D gene is possibly TRBD2 (5 bases). V lost 7 bases and J lost 0, with 15 bases in between. CDR1 is MNHEY, CDR2 SMNVEV, per germline (reference sequence). The CDR3 contains 15 residues. The CDR3 DNA sequence: TGTGCCAGCAACAGTAGAGGGTTGGACCAAGAGACCCAGTACTTC. Translating gives CASNSRGLDQETQYF.

The chain combines TRBV30 with TRBJ1-1; weak D call: TRBD1 (6 bases). V lost 1 base, J lost 6 bases, and 18 bases lay in between. CDR3 length equals 15 residues. Germline V gives CDR1 GTSNPN, CDR2 SVGIG (reference sequence). The CDR3: CAWSGSRGGAAEAFF. CDR3 bases: TGTGCCTGGAGTGGATCCCGGGGGGGGGCGGCTGAAGCTTTCTTT.

The chain's CDR3 is CASSRSYEQYF. Written as DNA, the CDR3 is TGTGCCAGCAGCCGCTCCTACGAGCAGTACTTC. V is TRBV14 and J is TRBJ2-5; D is undetermined. The J call may be incorrect, as the DNA end agrees better with TRBJ2-7. The CDR3 contains 11 residues. Germline values: CDR1 SGHDN, CDR2 FVKESK.

The V and J genes are TRBV4-1 and TRBJ1-1; 7 positions agree with TRBD1. V shed 0 bases, J shed 3 bases, and the junction held 7 bases outside the gene matches. This CDR3 is built from 16 residues. Germline values: CDR1 MGHRA, CDR2 YSYEKL. DNA for the CDR3: TGCGCCAGCAGCCAAGAATGGGGGACAGCAGACACTGAAGCTTTCTTT. Protein sequence: CASSQEWGTADTEAFF.

The V gene is TRBV7-2, the J gene TRBJ2-7; 8 bases agree with TRBD1. The CDR3 runs 13 residues. Germline V gene sequence: CDR1 SGHTA, CDR2 FQGNSA. The V segment lost 5 bases and the J segment 7 bases; nucleotides outside the gene matches: 7. CDR3: CASSKDRAGEQYF. CDR3 nucleotides: TGTGCCAGCAGCAAGGACAGGGCGGGGGAGCAGTACTTC. The whole variable domain, filled in from reference TRBV7-2 and TRBJ2-7, reads GAGVSQSPSNKVTEKGKDVELRCDPISGHTALYWYRQSLGQGLEFLIYFQGNSAPDKSGLPSDRFSAERTGGSVSTLTIQRTQQEDSAVYLCASSKDRAGEQYFGPGTRLTVT.

The chain links TRBV27 to TRBJ2-7; D gene uncertain. CDR3 length: 13 residues. Germline CDR1 MNHEY, CDR2 SMNVEV (reference sequence). The V and J ends lost 3 bases and 6 bases respectively, with 12 bases between them. The CDR3 DNA reads as TGTGCCAGCAGTTTGACAAGCCTTGGCGAGCAGTACTTC. Its translation is CASSLTSLGEQYF.

The chain combines TRBV4-1 with TRBJ2-4; perhaps TRBD1 as D (7 bases). V gave up 0 bases and J gave up 1 base, with 19 bases separating them. Germline-derived CDR1 and CDR2 are MGHRA and YSYEKL. The CDR3 is 19 amino acids. This chain's CDR3 is CASSQDTEAGQYAKNIQYF. The CDR3, as DNA: TGCGCCAGCAGCCAAGATACGGAGGCGGGACAGTACGCCAAAAACATTCAGTACTTC.

The chain employs TRBV7-2 and TRBJ2-3, with 8 bases aligning to TRBD2. Trimming removed 5 bases from V and 2 bases from J; junction bases left unmatched: 12. The CDR3 length is 17 residues. Germline V gene sequence: CDR1 SGHTA, CDR2 FQGNSA. The DNA for the CDR3 is TGTGCCAGCAGCCTTCTAGCGGGCCGGGGGTTCACAGATACGCAGTATTTT. Its protein product is CASSLLAGRGFTDTQYF. The whole variable domain, filled in from reference TRBV7-2 and TRBJ2-3, reads GAGVSQSPSNKVTEKGKDVELRCDPISGHTALYWYRQSLGQGLEFLIYFQGNSAPDKSGLPSDRFSAERTGGSVSTLTIQRTQQEDSAVYLCASSLLAGRGFTDTQYFGPGTRLTVL.

The rearrangement links TRBV9 to TRBJ2-3, with 10 positions matching TRBD2. After removal of 4 bases from V and 4 bases from J, the junction contained 9 bases not matched to a gene. CDR1 SGDLS and CDR2 YYNGEE come from the germline V gene. The CDR3 extends over 16 amino acids. This CDR3 reads CASSPGGLARADTQYF. The CDR3 DNA reads as TGTGCCAGCAGCCCCGGGGGACTAGCGAGGGCAGATACGCAGTATTTT.

The J gene is TRBJ1-2, the V gene TRBV19; no clear D gene. Germline CDR1 LNHDA, CDR2 SQIVND (reference sequence). Deletions cut 4 bases from V and 2 bases from J, with 14 bases between. The CDR3 length is 15 residues. CDR3 sequence (DNA): TGTGCCAGTAGTACCTTAGGGAGTGAAAACTATGGCTACACCTTC. It codes for CASSTLGSENYGYTF.

The gene calls are TRBV18 and TRBJ2-1, with TRBD2 identical over 12 bases. The CDR3 totals 15 residues. After removal of 3 bases from V and 5 bases from J, the junction contained 2 bases not matched to a gene. Looked up from germline, CDR1 is KGHSH and CDR2 is LQKENI. The CDR3 DNA is TGTGCCAGCTCACCCCGGACTAGCGGGGACAATGAGCAGTTCTTC. Encoded protein: CASSPRTSGDNEQFF.

The chain links TRBV6-5 to TRBJ1-5, with 7 bases aligning to TRBD1. CDR1 is MNHEY and CDR2 is SVGAGI in the germline V gene. With 2 bases clipped from V and 1 base from J, the junction kept 2 bases outside the gene matches. CDR3 length: 15 residues. CDR3 in amino acids: CASSYAGQSNQPQHF. CDR3 sequence (DNA): TGTGCCAGCAGTTACGCGGGACAGAGCAATCAGCCCCAGCATTTT.